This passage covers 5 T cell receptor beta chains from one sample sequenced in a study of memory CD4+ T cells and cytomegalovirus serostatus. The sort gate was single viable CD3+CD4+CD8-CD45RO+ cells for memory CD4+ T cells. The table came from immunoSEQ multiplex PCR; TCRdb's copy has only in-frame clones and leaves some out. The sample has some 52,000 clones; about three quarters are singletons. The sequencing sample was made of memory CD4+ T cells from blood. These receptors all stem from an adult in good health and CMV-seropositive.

This CDR3 reads CASSEGSYGYTF. The CDR3, as DNA: TGTGCCAGCAGTGAAGGGTCCTATGGCTACACCTTC. The V gene is TRBV2, the J gene TRBJ1-2; no firm D call. Germline CDR1 SNHLY, CDR2 FYNNEI. The CDR3 length is 12 residues. The V gene lost 1 base and the J gene lost 4 bases, with 4 bases spanning the gap.

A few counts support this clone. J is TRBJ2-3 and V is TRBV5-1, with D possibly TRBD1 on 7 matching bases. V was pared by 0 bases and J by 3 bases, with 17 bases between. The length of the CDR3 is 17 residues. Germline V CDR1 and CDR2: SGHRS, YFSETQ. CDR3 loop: CASSLVGGQKRTDTQYF. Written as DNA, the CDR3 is TGCGCCAGCAGCTTGGTGGGGGGACAGAAAAGAACAGATACGCAGTATTTT.

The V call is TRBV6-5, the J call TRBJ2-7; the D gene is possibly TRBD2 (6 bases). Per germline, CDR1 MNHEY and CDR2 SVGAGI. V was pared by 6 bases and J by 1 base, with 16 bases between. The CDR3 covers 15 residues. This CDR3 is CASRSGGGASYEQYF. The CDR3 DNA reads TGTGCCAGCAGATCCGGTGGCGGGGCTTCCTACGAGCAGTACTTC.

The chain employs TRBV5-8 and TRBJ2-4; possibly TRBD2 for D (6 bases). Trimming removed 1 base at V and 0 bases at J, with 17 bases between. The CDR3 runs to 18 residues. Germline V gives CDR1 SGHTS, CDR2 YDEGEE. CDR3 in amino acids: CASSLSRVPGLAKNIQYF. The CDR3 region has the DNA TGTGCCAGCAGCTTGTCGAGGGTACCGGGACTAGCCAAAAACATTCAGTACTTC.

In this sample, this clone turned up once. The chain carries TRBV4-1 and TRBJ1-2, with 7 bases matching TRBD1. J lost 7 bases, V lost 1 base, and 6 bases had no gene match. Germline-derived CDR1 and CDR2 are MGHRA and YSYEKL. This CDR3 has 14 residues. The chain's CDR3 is CASSQGTGRGGYTF. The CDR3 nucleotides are TGCGCCAGCAGCCAAGGGACAGGTCGGGGTGGCTACACCTTC.